This T cell receptor beta chain was found in a study of blood T cell repertoires in COVID-19. Looking at the study overall: Sites in the United States, Italy and Spain provided acute and convalescent COVID-19 samples. Nucleic acid was either cDNA or gDNA, and it came from T cells, B-cell-depleted T cells, or PBMCs.

Seattle-derived patients entered the study during active infection and were followed longitudinally. As handled by the study authors: The assay estimated nucleated cells by amplifying reference gene primers. This table comes from immunoSEQ multiplex PCR, and its TCRdb copy is limited to in-frame clones, with some not included. D and trimming come from the DNA, and the V and J calls and clone size come from that table. This sample has 65,000 to 90,000 clones; roughly three quarters occur once, and the top ten carry approximately 2.3%. Sequences were obtained from peripheral blood. The origin of this receptor is a man aged 65 to 79 with COVID-19, enrolled during active disease.

CDR3 loop: CATSDSGQGAQPQHF. The CDR3 bases are TGTGCCACCAGTGACTCGGGACAGGGAGCCCAGCCCCAGCATTTT. The J gene is TRBJ1-5, the V gene TRBV24-1, with 9 bases matching TRBD1. Per the germline V gene, CDR1 is KGHDR and CDR2 is SFDVKD. The V segment lost 4 bases and the J segment 7 bases; nucleotides outside the gene matches: 7. The CDR3 is made up of 15 amino acids.